The 24 T cell receptor beta chains below all came from one sample that was sequenced in a study of blood T cell repertoires in COVID-19. Clones were sequenced by immunoSEQ multiplex PCR, and TCRdb holds only the in-frame ones, with some missing. The sample lists approximately 440,000 clones, roughly 88% occurring once. Material for sequencing was peripheral blood. These receptors originate from a woman aged 45 to 65 with COVID-19, enrolled during active disease.

The CDR3 coding sequence is TGTGCCAGCAGTCTAGACGGGGCCGGGGAGCTGTTTTTT. Residues: CASSLDGAGELFF. This chain links TRBV6-5 with TRBJ2-2; perhaps TRBD2 as D (5 bases). Trimming took 5 bases from V and 6 from J, leaving 10 bases between them. Per germline, CDR1 MNHEY and CDR2 SVGAGI. This CDR3 contains 13 residues.

A single count supports this clone. J is TRBJ2-7 and V is TRBV3-1 (or the pseudogene TRBV3-2); tentative D call: TRBD1 (6 bases). The CDR3 sequence is 13 residues long. V lost 2 bases and J 2 bases, leaving 7 bases between the germline ends. Germline CDR1 reads LGHDT; CDR2 reads YNNKEL (reference sequence). CDR3 in amino acids: CASSQTGTYEQYF. CDR3 nucleotide sequence: TGTGCCAGCAGCCAAACAGGGACCTACGAGCAGTACTTC.

V is TRBV24-1 and J is TRBJ2-5; weak D call: TRBD2 (5 bases). The CDR3 covers 12 residues. V lost 5 bases to trimming and J lost 3 bases, with 6 bases between them. The V gene's germline CDR1 is KGHDR and CDR2 SFDVKD. CDR3 sequence: CATSAGEETQYF. The CDR3 DNA is TGTGCCACCAGTGCCGGGGAAGAGACCCAGTACTTC.

The rearrangement links TRBV3-1 (or the pseudogene TRBV3-2) to TRBJ1-3; a possible D gene is TRBD1 (5 bases). V was clipped by 0 bases and J by 4 bases, with 10 bases between them. The CDR3 is 15 residues long. Germline values: CDR1 LGHDT, CDR2 YNNKEL (reference sequence). CDR3 residues: CASSQDGGGGNTIYF. The CDR3 nucleotides are TGTGCCAGCAGCCAAGATGGGGGGGGAGGAAACACCATATATTTT.

The CDR3 bases are TGTGCCAGCAGCTTAGTGATAGGCAATCAGCCCCAGCATTTT. Its translation: CASSLVIGNQPQHF. The gene calls are TRBV7-2 and TRBJ1-5; D is unresolved. This CDR3 spans 14 amino acids. The germline V and J ends were trimmed by 1 base and 2 bases, with 6 bases remaining between them. Germline-derived CDR1 and CDR2 are SGHTA and FQGNSA.

V is TRBV5-1 and J is TRBJ1-2; a weak D match, TRBD1 (6 bases). The CDR3 sequence is 14 residues long. Per the germline V gene, CDR1 is SGHRS and CDR2 is YFSETQ. The V gene lost 4 bases and the J gene lost 10 bases, with 20 bases spanning the gap. CDR3 nucleotide sequence: TGCGCCAGCAGCCCGAGGGGAGACAGGAGAGCCTACACCTTC. It codes for CASSPRGDRRAYTF.

The chain has TRBV12-3 or TRBV12-4 and TRBJ1-4; possibly TRBD1 for D (5 bases). The V end lost 6 bases, the J end lost 8 bases, and 13 bases lay between the germline ends. The CDR3 has 13 amino acids. CDR3 protein: CASRPGAGEKLFF. In DNA, the CDR3 is TGTGCCAGCAGGCCTGGGGCGGGGGAAAAACTGTTTTTT.

The J gene is TRBJ2-7, the V gene TRBV3-1 (or the pseudogene TRBV3-2); 11 nucleotides align to TRBD2. Germline values: CDR1 LGHDT, CDR2 YNNKEL (reference sequence). The CDR3 consists of 14 residues. V trimming: 4 bases; J trimming: 5 bases; junction bases outside the gene matches: 4. CDR3 region: CASSPGLAAHEQYF. Written as DNA, the CDR3 is TGTGCCAGCAGCCCGGGACTAGCGGCCCACGAGCAGTACTTC.

This clone was observed a single time. V gene TRBV13 combines with J gene TRBJ1-1; D is perhaps TRBD1 (6 bases). From germline, CDR1 is PRHDT and CDR2 FYEKMQ (reference sequence). The CDR3 is 15 residues long. V was clipped by 4 bases and J by 2 bases, with 14 bases between them. CDR3 DNA sequence: TGTGCCAGCAGCTCGGTGGGGGCTACCAACACTGAAGCTTTCTTT. It encodes CASSSVGATNTEAFF. Drawing the rest from reference TRBV13 and TRBJ1-1, the complete variable domain is AAGVIQSPRHLIKEKRETATLKCYPIPRHDTVYWYQQGPGQDPQFLISFYEKMQSDKGSIPDRFSAQQFSDYHSELNMSSLELGDSALYFCASSSVGATNTEAFFGQGTRLTVV.

Concerning this clone itself: The same CDR3 can be traced to other DNA sequences in this sample. This chain connects TRBV19 to TRBJ1-5; perhaps TRBD1 as D (5 bases). Germline CDR1 reads LNHDA; CDR2 reads SQIVND (reference sequence). Trimming pared 4 bases from V and 4 bases from J, leaving 8 bases between. There are 13 residues in the CDR3. The CDR3 DNA sequence: TGTGCCAGTAGTACGCAGGGAAATCAGCCCCAGCATTTT. Translated, it gives CASSTQGNQPQHF.

The rearrangement uses TRBV30 and TRBJ2-3; D might be TRBD1 (6 bases). Looked up from germline, CDR1 is GTSNPN and CDR2 is SVGIG (reference sequence). CDR3 length: 15 residues. V was cut by 0 bases and J by 2 bases, with 12 bases left in between. The CDR3 protein is CAWSVRQVYTDTQYF. The DNA for the CDR3 is TGTGCCTGGAGTGTAAGACAGGTCTACACAGATACGCAGTATTTT. The variable domain in full, with the rest retrieved from reference TRBV30 and TRBJ2-3, is SQTIHQWPATLVQPVGSPLSLECTVEGTSNPNLYWYRQAAGRGLQLLFYSVGIGQISSEVPQNLSASRPQDRQFILSSKKLLLSDSGFYLCAWSVRQVYTDTQYFGPGTRLTVL.

The chain employs TRBV4-1 and TRBJ1-4; D might be TRBD1 (5 bases). V lost 4 bases to trimming and J lost 0 bases, with 9 bases between them. CDR1 and CDR2 (germline): MGHRA, YSYEKL. This CDR3 has 15 residues. The CDR3 bases are TGCGCCAGCAGCCGGTCGGGGGCAACTAATGAAAAACTGTTTTTT. Amino acids: CASSRSGATNEKLFF.

A single count supports this clone. The CDR3 protein is CASSPQGGGALDTQYF. The CDR3 region has the DNA TGTGCCAGCAGCCCCCAGGGCGGGGGGGCTCTAGATACGCAGTATTTT. This chain uses TRBV7-9 with TRBJ2-3, with TRBD2 matching over 9 bases. Trimming removed 5 bases from V and 5 bases from J; junction bases left unmatched: 11. The CDR3 has 16 residues. CDR1 and CDR2 (germline): SEHNR, FQNEAQ (reference sequence).

The rearrangement uses TRBV18 and TRBJ2-4; D might be TRBD1 (6 bases). This CDR3 region has 15 residues. Per germline, CDR1 KGHSH and CDR2 LQKENI. The germline V and J ends were trimmed by 4 bases and 2 bases, with 12 bases remaining between them. In DNA form, the CDR3 reads TGTGCCAGCTCACGAGCCACAGGGTCCAAAAACATTCAGTACTTC. Amino acid sequence: CASSRATGSKNIQYF.

The rearrangement joins TRBV27 to TRBJ2-1, with 7 bases identical to TRBD2. The CDR3 length is 12 residues. The germline CDR1 and CDR2 sequences are MNHEY and SMNVEV (reference sequence). The V segment lost 6 bases and the J segment 9 bases; nucleotides outside the gene matches: 5. DNA for the CDR3: TGTGCCAGCAGCCTCCCGGGGGGTGAGCAGTTCTTC. Residues: CASSLPGGEQFF.

This clone was recorded a few times. The chain is built from TRBV7-2 and TRBJ1-2; TRBD1 is a possible D gene (5 bases). The CDR3 extends over 12 amino acids. The V and J ends lost 1 base and 6 bases respectively, with 6 bases between them. Germline V CDR1 and CDR2: SGHTA, FQGNSA. This CDR3 is CASSLEGDGYTF. CDR3 DNA sequence: TGTGCCAGCAGCTTAGAAGGGGATGGCTACACCTTC.

The chain joins TRBV4-1 to TRBJ1-2; D not resolved. V lost 4 bases and J 5 bases, leaving 17 bases between the germline ends. Germline V lookup: CDR1 MGHRA, CDR2 YSYEKL. The CDR3 loop spans 15 amino acids. This chain's CDR3 is CASSPHLEGLYGYTF. In DNA form, the CDR3 reads TGCGCCAGCAGCCCACACCTAGAGGGATTGTATGGCTACACCTTC.

The chain combines TRBV7-2 with TRBJ1-4, with D possibly TRBD1 on 5 matching bases. The CDR3 runs 17 residues. Germline CDR1 and CDR2: SGHTA and FQGNSA. V lost 2 bases, J lost 0 bases, and 13 bases lay in between. CDR3 protein: CASSLSPLTATNEKLFF. CDR3 DNA sequence: TGTGCCAGCAGCTTATCTCCTTTGACAGCAACTAATGAAAAACTGTTTTTT.

The chain recombines TRBV29-1 with TRBJ1-1; D ambiguous. The CDR3 totals 11 residues. Trimming left V 7 bases short and J 6 bases short, with 12 bases between. CDR1 is SQVTM and CDR2 is ANQGSEA in the germline V gene. CDR3 loop: CSAGSVSEAFF. The CDR3 DNA reads as TGCAGCGCCGGGAGTGTGTCTGAAGCTTTCTTT.

The chain carries TRBV5-4 and TRBJ1-2; no reliable D call. Germline lookup yields CDR1 SGHNT and CDR2 YYREEE (reference sequence). V was cut by 2 bases and J by 2 bases, with 10 bases left in between. This CDR3 contains 14 residues. The CDR3 region is CASSFPGLNYGYTF. CDR3 nucleotides: TGTGCCAGCAGCTTTCCCGGTCTGAACTATGGCTACACCTTC.

V and J are TRBV7-8 and TRBJ1-3; 7 positions match TRBD1. Germline CDR1 SGHVS, CDR2 FQNEAQ. The CDR3 runs to 16 residues. The V segment lost 5 bases and the J segment 4 bases; nucleotides outside the gene matches: 11. CDR3 coding DNA: TGTGCCAGCAGCCGTGACAGGGTAGTTGCGGGAAACACCATATATTTT. It yields the protein CASSRDRVVAGNTIYF.

CDR3 sequence: CASSGNRGDEQFF. The CDR3 nucleotides read TGTGCCAGCAGTGGAAACAGGGGAGATGAGCAGTTCTTC. This chain joins TRBV27 and TRBJ2-1; 7 nucleotides line up with TRBD1. The CDR3 runs 13 residues. After removal of 5 bases from V and 8 bases from J, the junction contained 6 bases not matched to a gene. CDR1 is MNHEY, CDR2 SMNVEV, per germline (reference sequence).

This clone has just one count. The chain uses TRBV5-4 and TRBJ2-7, with TRBD1 identical over 10 bases. This CDR3 has 15 residues. V was clipped by 0 bases and J by 6 bases; unmatched bases: 6. Germline V lookup: CDR1 SGHNT, CDR2 YYREEE (reference sequence). The CDR3 spells CASSLGLGQGVEQYF. The DNA of the CDR3 is TGTGCCAGCAGCTTGGGTTTAGGACAGGGGGTCGAGCAGTACTTC.

The J gene is TRBJ2-2, the V gene TRBV5-1, with D tentatively TRBD2 (6 bases). CDR1 is SGHRS and CDR2 is YFSETQ in the germline V gene. CDR3 length: 16 amino acids. V shed 4 bases and J shed 6 bases, with 19 bases lying between them. The CDR3: CASSPTSPGSAGELFF. Written as DNA, the CDR3 is TGCGCCAGCAGCCCAACTAGCCCCGGGTCTGCCGGGGAGCTGTTTTTT.